A single sample gave rise to the 17 T cell receptor beta chains below, sequenced in a study of blood T cell repertoires in COVID-19. Produced via immunoSEQ multiplex PCR; TCRdb's table is partial and in-frame only. The profile shows around 300,000 clones, 80% to 90% of them singletons. The sample was PBMCs or T cells enriched from blood (not recorded which). These TCRs come from a man aged 25 to 40 who had recovered from COVID-19.

This clone was seen once. The sample has other DNA sequences that encode this CDR3 too. V is TRBV2 and J is TRBJ2-7; D call uncertain. The CDR3 contains 12 residues. The V and J ends lost 0 bases and 3 bases respectively, with 3 bases between them. CDR1 and CDR2 from the germline V gene are SNHLY and FYNNEI. CDR3 amino acids: CASSEAGYEQYF. The CDR3 DNA reads TGTGCCAGCAGTGAAGCCGGCTACGAGCAGTACTTC.

The chain joins TRBV7-9 to TRBJ2-1; TRBD2 matches 11 bases. The CDR3 is 15 residues long. CDR1 and CDR2 (germline): SEHNR, FQNEAQ (reference sequence). Trimming at V came to 4 bases and at J to 6 bases, leaving 5 bases not matched to a gene. The CDR3 DNA reads as TGTGCCAGCAGCTGGGGTAGCGGGGGGGCCAATGAGCAGTTCTTC. Translating it yields CASSWGSGGANEQFF.

This chain links TRBV28 with TRBJ2-2; D not resolved. Germline V CDR1 and CDR2: MDHEN, SYDVKM. The CDR3 length is 13 residues. With 5 bases removed from V and 0 bases from J, the gap between germline ends came to 4 bases. As DNA, the CDR3 is TGTGCCAGCAGTAACACGAACACCGGGGAGCTGTTTTTT. Its protein product is CASSNTNTGELFF.

This rearrangement joins TRBV6-5 to TRBJ2-5; 12 nucleotides line up with TRBD1. CDR3 length: 15 residues. Trimming took 6 bases from V and 6 from J; bases not matched to a gene: 8. Looked up from germline, CDR1 is MNHEY and CDR2 is SVGAGI. The CDR3 DNA reads as TGTGCCAGCAGCCCCGGGACAGGGGGCCGGAAGACCCAGTACTTC. This encodes CASSPGTGGRKTQYF.

The chain is built from TRBV28 and TRBJ2-1; D is possibly TRBD2 (5 bases). The germline CDR1 and CDR2 sequences are MDHEN and SYDVKM. The V and J ends lost 3 bases and 2 bases respectively, with 11 bases between them. There are 15 residues in the CDR3. The CDR3 reads CASSLPGVPYNEQFF. The CDR3 DNA follows: TGTGCCAGCAGTTTGCCCGGGGTCCCCTACAATGAGCAGTTCTTC.

The sample holds a few counts of this clone. J is TRBJ2-2 and V is TRBV13, with D possibly TRBD2 on 6 matching bases. Germline CDR1 and CDR2: PRHDT and FYEKMQ (reference sequence). V gave up 5 bases and J gave up 4 bases, with 14 bases separating them. The CDR3 covers 15 residues. DNA for the CDR3: TGTGCCAGCAGCCCCCAGCGGGTCGGCACCGGGGAGCTGTTTTTT. It codes for CASSPQRVGTGELFF.

Comment on this clone: The identical CDR3 is also encoded by other nucleotide sequences in the sample. The chain couples TRBV12-3 or TRBV12-4 to TRBJ1-2, with TRBD1 identical over 7 bases. With 5 bases clipped from V and 4 bases from J, the junction kept 1 base outside the gene matches. The CDR3 consists of 12 residues. The CDR3 sequence is CASSRQGYGYTF. In nucleotides, the CDR3 is TGTGCCAGCAGTAGACAGGGCTATGGCTACACCTTC.

This clone was seen once. The V and J genes are TRBV27 and TRBJ2-7; D possibly corresponds to TRBD2 (6 bases). The CDR3 has 13 amino acids. Germline V lookup: CDR1 MNHEY, CDR2 SMNVEV (reference sequence). Trimming pared 5 bases from V and 0 bases from J, leaving 8 bases between. The CDR3 loop is CASSLDYSYEQYF. CDR3 bases: TGTGCCAGCAGTCTGGACTACTCCTACGAGCAGTACTTC.

V gene TRBV3-1 (or the pseudogene TRBV3-2) combines with J gene TRBJ1-2; 7 bases line up with TRBD1. This CDR3 spans 17 amino acids. Trimming took 4 bases from V and 3 from J; bases not matched to a gene: 14. CDR1 and CDR2 from the germline V gene are LGHDT and YNNKEL (reference sequence). Written as DNA, the CDR3 is TGTGCCAGCAGCCCCCAAGGGGCTGACAGGGCTTACTATGGCTACACCTTC. Translated, it gives CASSPQGADRAYYGYTF.

V gene TRBV27 combines with J gene TRBJ2-1; 11 bases fit TRBD2. This CDR3 is 16 amino acids long. Trimming removed 5 bases from V and 6 bases from J; junction bases left unmatched: 9. Germline CDR1 MNHEY, CDR2 SMNVEV (reference sequence). The CDR3 loop reads CASSPLAGAKANEQFF. The CDR3 DNA is TGTGCCAGCAGTCCACTAGCGGGGGCCAAAGCCAATGAGCAGTTCTTC.

V and J are TRBV3-1 (or the pseudogene TRBV3-2) and TRBJ2-1; TRBD2 aligns across 8 bases. Germline loops: CDR1 LGHDT, CDR2 YNNKEL (reference sequence). Losses at the gene ends were 2 bases for V and 7 bases for J; bases not matched to a gene: 7. This CDR3 is built from 15 residues. CDR3 sequence: CASSQTPSGGNEQFF. The CDR3 region has the DNA TGTGCCAGCAGCCAAACCCCGTCGGGGGGGAATGAGCAGTTCTTC.

This clone occurred once. The V and J genes are TRBV5-4 and TRBJ1-4; D might be TRBD1 (6 bases). Trimming took 0 bases from V and 8 from J, leaving 14 bases between them. Germline-derived CDR1 and CDR2 are SGHNT and YYREEE (reference sequence). The CDR3 extends over 15 amino acids. The CDR3 spells CASSLAGGGREKLFF. The CDR3 bases are TGTGCCAGCAGCTTGGCCGGTGGGGGCCGAGAAAAACTGTTTTTT.

The rearrangement uses TRBV10-1 and TRBJ1-3; no definite D call. Germline assignment: CDR1 WNHNN and CDR2 SYGVQD (reference sequence). V lost 0 bases and J lost 0, with 12 bases in between. The CDR3 has 17 amino acids. Written as DNA, the CDR3 is TGCGCCAGCAGTGAGTCGACCGGGGAGAGCTCTGGAAACACCATATATTTT. This gives the protein CASSESTGESSGNTIYF.

This sequence joins TRBV27 and TRBJ1-2; D may be TRBD1 (6 bases). The ends were cut back, 6 bases at V and 2 bases at J, with 19 bases in the middle. The V gene's germline CDR1 is MNHEY and CDR2 SMNVEV (reference sequence). The CDR3 loop spans 16 amino acids. The CDR3 region has the DNA TGTGCCAGCAGCCCACAGGGAGTAGGGTGGAACTATGGCTACACCTTC. Its translation: CASSPQGVGWNYGYTF.

The chain combines TRBV5-1 with TRBJ2-2; D possibly corresponds to TRBD2 (5 bases). Trimming left V 4 bases short and J 4 bases short, with 11 bases between. The germline V gene has CDR1 SGHRS and CDR2 YFSETQ. CDR3 size: 14 residues. CDR3 sequence reads: CASSPEGRTGELFF. CDR3 coding DNA: TGCGCCAGCAGCCCTGAGGGCCGCACCGGGGAGCTGTTTTTT.

The V and J genes are TRBV2 and TRBJ1-5; 7 nucleotides line up with TRBD1. Germline CDR1 reads SNHLY; CDR2 reads FYNNEI. The ends lost 4 bases at V and 3 bases at J; junction bases unmatched: 3. The CDR3 runs 14 residues. The CDR3 bases are TGTGCCAGCAGTGGGGGGACAGCCAATCAGCCCCAGCATTTT. It translates to CASSGGTANQPQHF. Drawing the rest from reference TRBV2 and TRBJ1-5, the complete variable domain is EPEVTQTPSHQVTQMGQEVILRCVPISNHLYFYWYRQILGQKVEFLVSFYNNEISEKSEIFDDQFSVERPDGSNFTLKIRSTKLEDSAMYFCASSGGTANQPQHFGDGTRLSIL.

J is TRBJ2-3 and V is TRBV21-1; the D call TRBD1 from the table was never checked on the DNA. TRBV21-1 is a pseudogene. This CDR3 contains 14 residues. The CDR3 loop is CASSSLSTGGTQYF. CDR3 bases: TGTGCCAGCAGCTCCCTATCGACAGGGGGTACGCAGTATTTT.